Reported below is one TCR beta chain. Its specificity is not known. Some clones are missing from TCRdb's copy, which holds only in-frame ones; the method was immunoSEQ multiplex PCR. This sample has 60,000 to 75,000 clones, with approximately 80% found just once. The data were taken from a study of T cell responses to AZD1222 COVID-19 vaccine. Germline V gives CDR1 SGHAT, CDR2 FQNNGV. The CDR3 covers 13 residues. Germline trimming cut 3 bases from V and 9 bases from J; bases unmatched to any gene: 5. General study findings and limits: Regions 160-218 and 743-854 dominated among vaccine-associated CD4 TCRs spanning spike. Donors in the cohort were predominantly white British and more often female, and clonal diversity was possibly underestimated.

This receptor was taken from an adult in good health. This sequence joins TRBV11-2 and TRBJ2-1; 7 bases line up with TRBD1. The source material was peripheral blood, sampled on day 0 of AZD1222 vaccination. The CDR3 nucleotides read TGTGCCAGCAGCTTCGACAGGGTTGGTGAGCAGTTCTTC. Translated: CASSFDRVGEQFF.